The rows below give T cell receptor beta chains drawn from one sample of a study of blood T cell repertoires in COVID-19. This table comes from immunoSEQ multiplex PCR, and its TCRdb copy is limited to in-frame clones, with some not included. Of under 250,000 clones in the sample, 65% to 90% were seen once. The sample was peripheral blood. These receptors came from a man aged 45-65 years with COVID-19, enrolled during active disease. CDR3s include the opening cysteine and the closing phenylalanine or tryptophan. The order of the fields is V gene, J gene, D gene, clone size, CDR3 DNA, CDR3 protein. The D gene is left open where the match is weak. Clone size is given for some rows only: seen once, a few or many times, or a class if the clone is expanded.

V: TRBV6-5; J: TRBJ2-3; D: TRBD2; size: NA; DNA: TGTGCCAGCAGTTACGCAGCGGGGTACGGCACAGATACGCAGTATTTT; CDR3: CASSYAAGYGTDTQYF
V: TRBV9; J: TRBJ2-2; D: NA; size: NA; DNA: TGTGCCAGCAGCGTAGGATCCGGGAACACCGGGGAGCTGTTTTTT; CDR3: CASSVGSGNTGELFF
V: TRBV9; J: TRBJ2-7; D: TRBD1; size: NA; DNA: TGTGCCAGCAGCGCCTCCCGGGACAGTTACGAGCAGTACTTC; CDR3: CASSASRDSYEQYF
V: TRBV19; J: TRBJ2-1; D: NA; size: NA; DNA: TGTGCCAGTAGTATAGCCCCCTCCGGGGGGCGGGAGCAGTTCTTC; CDR3: CASSIAPSGGREQFF
V: TRBV9; J: TRBJ2-5; D: TRBD2; size: NA; DNA: TGTGCCAGCAGCGTAGGCCTCCTAGCGGGGCGCGAGACCCAGTACTTC; CDR3: CASSVGLLAGRETQYF
V: TRBV7-9; J: TRBJ2-7; D: NA; size: NA; DNA: TGTGCCAGCAGCTTAGAGACAGATTACGAGCAGTACTTC; CDR3: CASSLETDYEQYF
V: TRBV18; J: TRBJ2-5; D: TRBD1; size: NA; DNA: TGTGCCAGCTCACCAGCGACAGGGGGCAGAGAGACCCAGTACTTC; CDR3: CASSPATGGRETQYF
V: TRBV5-1; J: TRBJ2-1; D: NA; size: once; DNA: TGCGCCAGCAGCTTGGCCGGGGAGGCTGGGCAGCAGTTCTTC; CDR3: CASSLAGEAGQQFF
V: TRBV4-3; J: TRBJ1-2; D: TRBD1; size: NA; DNA: TGCGCCAGCAGCCAAGGGGGGACAGGGGCTAACTATGGCTACACCTTC; CDR3: CASSQGGTGANYGYTF
V: TRBV5-1; J: TRBJ2-6; D: TRBD1; size: once; DNA: TGCGCCAGCAGTTTCTTGGGACAGGGCGCTGGGGCCAACGTCCTGACTTTC; CDR3: CASSFLGQGAGANVLTF
V: TRBV12-3/TRBV12-4; J: TRBJ1-2; D: NA; size: NA; DNA: TGTGCCAGCAGTTTAGAATGGGGGCGCTACACCTTC; CDR3: CASSLEWGRYTF
V: TRBV7-2; J: TRBJ2-7; D: NA; size: few; DNA: TGTGCCAGCAGCTTAGCCGTCTTCTCCTACGAGCAGTACTTC; CDR3: CASSLAVFSYEQYF
V: TRBV9; J: TRBJ1-2; D: NA; size: once; DNA: TGTGCCAGCAGCGTAGGCCTACAGCCGTATGGCTACACCTTC; CDR3: CASSVGLQPYGYTF
V: TRBV5-1; J: TRBJ1-2; D: NA; size: NA; DNA: TGCGCCAGCAGCTTAAGTCAGGGCCATGCATCTGGCTACACCTTC; CDR3: CASSLSQGHASGYTF
V: TRBV5-4; J: TRBJ2-2; D: NA; size: NA; DNA: TGTGCCAGCAGCGACCGGGACAAGCATCACACCGGGGAGCTGTTTTTT; CDR3: CASSDRDKHHTGELFF
V: TRBV3-1/TRBV3-2; J: TRBJ1-6; D: NA; size: NA; DNA: TGTGCCAGCAGCCAAGAGGGCGGGGCGAGTTCACCCCTCCACTTT; CDR3: CASSQEGGASSPLHF
V: TRBV18; J: TRBJ2-5; D: NA; size: once; DNA: TGTGCCAGCTCACCACGGTTGACAGAAGAGACCCAGTACTTC; CDR3: CASSPRLTEETQYF
V: TRBV4-2; J: TRBJ1-5; D: NA; size: NA; DNA: TGTGCCAGCGGGTGGGTGGCGGTGAATCAGCCCCAGCATTTT; CDR3: CASGWVAVNQPQHF
V: TRBV29-1; J: TRBJ1-2; D: NA; size: NA; DNA: TGCAGCGTGGGGGGGGTCGGCGACTATGGCTACACCTTC; CDR3: CSVGGVGDYGYTF
V: TRBV27; J: TRBJ2-5; D: TRBD2; size: NA; DNA: TGTGCCAGCAGACTTGGGGGGGGAAGGGGTATTGTAGAGACCCAGTACTTC; CDR3: CASRLGGGRGIVETQYF
V: TRBV24-1; J: TRBJ1-2; D: NA; size: NA; DNA: TGTGCCACCAGTGATAAACAGAACTATGGCTACACCTTC; CDR3: CATSDKQNYGYTF
V: TRBV7-2; J: TRBJ1-6; D: NA; size: NA; DNA: TGTGCCAGCAGCGGCAGGAATAATTCACCCCTCCACTTT; CDR3: CASSGRNNSPLHF
V: TRBV5-1; J: TRBJ2-5; D: NA; size: NA; DNA: TGCGCCAGCAGCTTGTCAGGGCCCTCGGAGACCCAGTACTTC; CDR3: CASSLSGPSETQYF
V: TRBV6-6; J: TRBJ1-3; D: TRBD1; size: NA; DNA: TGTGCCACCAACCGACAGGGTCTGACTGGAAACACCATATATTTT; CDR3: CATNRQGLTGNTIYF
V: TRBV25-1; J: TRBJ2-3; D: NA; size: NA; DNA: TGTGCCAGCAGTGAATATCCGGGTACGCAGTATTTT; CDR3: CASSEYPGTQYF